This record looks at one TCR beta chain sequence and its context. The germline CDR1 and CDR2 sequences are MDHEN and SYDVKM. The CDR3 sequence is 16 residues long. Trimming left V 4 bases short and J 0 bases short, with 13 bases between. Profiling relied on immunoSEQ multiplex PCR, and the TCRdb table lists in-frame clones only, not all of them. The sample carries under 80,000 clones, about 87% recorded once. The entry originates in a study of OX40 agonist ivuxolimab in advanced cancers. This chain links TRBV28 with TRBJ2-1; D gene uncertain. This sample comprised CD4+ or CD8+ T cells sorted from blood, obtained in a trial of the OX40 agonist ivuxolimab. This TCR came from an adult with an advanced solid tumor such as melanoma, head and neck, liver or kidney cancer. The CDR3: CASSYPKASSYNEQFF. Here the CDR3 DNA reads TGTGCCAGCAGTTATCCCAAAGCTAGCTCCTACAATGAGCAGTTCTTC. The entire variable domain, with the rest obtained from reference TRBV28 and TRBJ2-1, is as follows: DVKVTQSSRYLVKRTGEKVFLECVQDMDHENMFWYRQDPGLGLRLIYFSYDVKMKEKGDIPEGYSVSREKKERFSLILESASTNQTSMYLCASSYPKASSYNEQFFGPGTRLTVL.